This is a list of T cell receptor beta chains from one sample in a study of blood T cell repertoires in COVID-19. TCRdb's copy holds only in-frame clones and misses some; the assay was immunoSEQ multiplex PCR. The sample consists of 30,000 to 40,000 clones, around four fifths of them appearing once. The sample was peripheral blood. The receptor set was obtained from a man at least 80 years old with active or convalescent COVID-19. CDR3s include the opening cysteine and the closing phenylalanine or tryptophan. A D gene is named only where the DNA matches it firmly. Rows give clone size only sometimes, using once, few, many, or a class for an expanded clone.

D,size,V,J,CDR3,DNA
-,-,TRBV27,TRBJ1-2,CASSLGPGRGDGGYTF,TGTGCCAGCAGTTTGGGACCGGGACGGGGGGACGGTGGCTACACCTTC
-,-,TRBV28,TRBJ2-7,CASSPPKGTGYEQYF,TGTGCCAGCAGTCCCCCAAAAGGGACTGGCTACGAGCAGTACTTC
TRBD2,-,TRBV7-8,TRBJ2-7,CASSAGLAGGPLEQYF,TGTGCCAGCAGCGCGGGACTAGCGGGAGGGCCCCTCGAGCAGTACTTC
-,-,TRBV2,TRBJ2-4,CASSFDRQQNIQYF,TGTGCCAGCAGTTTTGACCGACAGCAAAACATTCAGTACTTC
-,-,TRBV29-1,TRBJ2-5,CSSYEGLETQYF,TGCAGCTCCTATGAGGGTTTGGAGACCCAGTACTTC
TRBD2,-,TRBV27,TRBJ2-1,CASSFGSGTYNEQFF,TGTGCCAGCAGTTTTGGAAGCGGGACCTACAATGAGCAGTTCTTC
TRBD1,few,TRBV27,TRBJ2-7,CASSLSVWTGSGQYF,TGTGCCAGCAGTTTATCGGTCTGGACAGGGTCCGGGCAGTACTTC
TRBD2,-,TRBV2,TRBJ2-3,CASKASGSTDTQYF,TGTGCCAGCAAGGCTAGCGGGAGCACAGATACGCAGTATTTT
TRBD1,-,TRBV18,TRBJ1-2,CASSPTDRVDYGYTF,TGTGCCAGCTCACCTACAGACAGGGTTGACTATGGCTACACCTTC
TRBD2,-,TRBV11-2,TRBJ2-1,CASSSVAGGRYEQFF,TGTGCCAGCAGCTCCGTAGCGGGGGGGCGCTATGAGCAGTTCTTC
-,once,TRBV6-5,TRBJ2-2,CASSYSSGNGELFF,TGTGCCAGCAGTTACTCGTCCGGGAACGGGGAGCTGTTTTTT
-,-,TRBV7-5,TRBJ2-1,CARRDRGADEQFF,TGTGCCAGACGGGACAGGGGCGCCGATGAGCAGTTCTTC
TRBD1,-,TRBV7-8,TRBJ2-3,CASSLGGGQGTDTQYF,TGTGCCAGCAGCTTGGGGGGGGGACAGGGTACAGATACGCAGTATTTT
TRBD2,-,TRBV9,TRBJ2-2,CASSVPALAENTGELFF,TGTGCCAGCAGCGTACCCGCACTAGCGGAAAACACCGGGGAGCTGTTTTTT
TRBD1,-,TRBV4-3,TRBJ1-2,CASSQADRGNYGYTF,TGCGCCAGCAGCCAAGCCGACAGGGGAAACTATGGCTACACCTTC
-,-,TRBV7-8,TRBJ2-1,CASSHSAMVNEQFF,TGTGCCAGCAGCCATAGTGCGATGGTGAATGAGCAGTTCTTC
TRBD1,-,TRBV24-1,TRBJ1-1,CATSTNQGAGTEAFF,TGTGCCACCAGTACGAACCAGGGGGCAGGGACTGAAGCTTTCTTT
-,-,TRBV27,TRBJ1-5,CASSLGGSGQPQHF,TGTGCCAGCAGTTTGGGGGGTTCAGGACAGCCCCAGCATTTT
TRBD2,once,TRBV2,TRBJ2-1,CASILLSGRFYNEQFF,TGTGCCAGCATTTTACTCAGCGGGAGATTTTACAATGAGCAGTTCTTC
-,-,TRBV2,TRBJ2-1,CASSASQGFYNEQFF,TGTGCCAGCAGTGCGTCACAGGGTTTCTACAATGAGCAGTTCTTC
-,few,TRBV5-1,TRBJ1-2,CASSLVYRDPANYGYTF,TGCGCCAGCAGCTTGGTTTATCGGGATCCGGCTAACTATGGCTACACCTTC
-,-,TRBV28,TRBJ1-2,CASSLRPEGNYGYTF,TGTGCCAGCAGTTTAAGGCCAGAGGGAAACTATGGCTACACCTTC
-,-,TRBV4-1,TRBJ1-5,CASSQNPGRGQPQHF,TGCGCCAGCAGCCAAAACCCAGGAAGGGGCCAGCCCCAGCATTTT
TRBD1,-,TRBV3-1/TRBV3-2,TRBJ2-1,CASSLGQYNEQFF,TGTGCCAGCAGCCTGGGACAGTACAATGAGCAGTTCTTC
-,-,TRBV20-1,TRBJ1-1,CSAGQGEAFF,TGCAGTGCTGGCCAGGGGGAAGCTTTCTTT
TRBD1,-,TRBV7-9,TRBJ1-6,CASSSGQGSNSPLHF,TGTGCCAGCAGCTCCGGACAGGGTAGTAATTCACCCCTCCACTTT
TRBD1,-,TRBV28,TRBJ1-5,CASSYTGTGRRPQHF,TGTGCCAGCAGTTACACCGGGACAGGGAGGCGGCCCCAGCATTTT
TRBD1,many,TRBV11-2,TRBJ2-3,CASSLGTGFTDTQYF,TGTGCCAGCAGCTTAGGGACAGGGTTCACAGATACGCAGTATTTT
-,-,TRBV9,TRBJ2-2,CASSVLSGSELFF,TGTGCCAGCAGCGTATTGTCAGGGTCGGAGCTGTTTTTT